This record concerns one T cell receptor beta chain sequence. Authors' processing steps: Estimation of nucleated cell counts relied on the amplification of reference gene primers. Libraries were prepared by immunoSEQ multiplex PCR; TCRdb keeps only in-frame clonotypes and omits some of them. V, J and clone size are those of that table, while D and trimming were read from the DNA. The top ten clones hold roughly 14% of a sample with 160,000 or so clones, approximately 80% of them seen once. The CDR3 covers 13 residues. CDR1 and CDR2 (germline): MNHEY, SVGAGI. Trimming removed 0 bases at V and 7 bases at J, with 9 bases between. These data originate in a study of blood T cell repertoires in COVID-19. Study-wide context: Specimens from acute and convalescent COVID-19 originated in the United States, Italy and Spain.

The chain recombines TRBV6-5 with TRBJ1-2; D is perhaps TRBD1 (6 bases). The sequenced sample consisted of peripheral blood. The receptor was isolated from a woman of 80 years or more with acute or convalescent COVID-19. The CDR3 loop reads CASSYSPRGGYTF. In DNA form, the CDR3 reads TGTGCCAGCAGTTACTCCCCCAGGGGTGGCTACACCTTC.